This T cell receptor beta chain was sequenced for a study of cytomegalovirus exposure and HLA in healthy donors. Study overall: Of roughly 360 genotyped donors, roughly 80% grouped in the Caucasian-associated ancestry cluster.

PCR involved 60 Vbeta and 13 Jbeta primers. Sequencing was performed with immunoSEQ multiplex PCR; in TCRdb, only in-frame clones are kept and a portion is missing. The repertoire consists of roughly 120,000 clones, with over 70% occurring once and the leading ten covering over 3.5%. Study-level points and caveats: Specificity of a few CMV-associated chains for CMV antigens was verified in vitro. As immune exposure information, only CMV serostatus was available.

With 0 bases removed from V and 8 bases from J, the gap between germline ends came to 8 bases. The length of the CDR3 is 12 residues. The germline V gene encodes CDR1 GTSNPN and CDR2 SVGIG (reference sequence). This clone has just a few counts. Antigen specificity is unknown. Though probably carrying unrecorded immune exposures, donors were nominally healthy at sampling. Specimen: PBMCs. The clonotype originates from a woman aged 35 to 49 in good health and CMV-seronegative. The rearrangement uses TRBV30 and TRBJ2-1; maybe TRBD2 (5 bases). CDR3 bases: TGTGCCTGGAGTGTACTAGGCGATGAGCAGTTCTTC. This gives the protein CAWSVLGDEQFF.